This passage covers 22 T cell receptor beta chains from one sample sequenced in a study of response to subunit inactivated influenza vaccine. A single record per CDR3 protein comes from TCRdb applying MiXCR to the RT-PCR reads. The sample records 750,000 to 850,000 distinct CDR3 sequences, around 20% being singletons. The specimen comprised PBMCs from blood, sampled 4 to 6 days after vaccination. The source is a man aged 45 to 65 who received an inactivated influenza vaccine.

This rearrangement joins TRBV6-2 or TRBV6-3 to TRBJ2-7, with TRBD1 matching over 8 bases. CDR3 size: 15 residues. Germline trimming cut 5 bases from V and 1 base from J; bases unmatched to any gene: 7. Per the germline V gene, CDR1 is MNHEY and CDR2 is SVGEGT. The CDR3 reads CASSNPTGESYEQYF. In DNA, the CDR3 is TGTGCCAGCAGTAACCCGACAGGGGAATCCTACGAGCAGTACTTC.

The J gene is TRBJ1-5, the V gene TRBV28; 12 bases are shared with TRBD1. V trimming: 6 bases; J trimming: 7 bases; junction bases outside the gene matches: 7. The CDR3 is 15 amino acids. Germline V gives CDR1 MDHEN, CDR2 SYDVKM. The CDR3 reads CASRPGQGARQPQHF. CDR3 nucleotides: TGTGCCAGCAGACCGGGACAGGGGGCTCGGCAGCCCCAGCATTTT.

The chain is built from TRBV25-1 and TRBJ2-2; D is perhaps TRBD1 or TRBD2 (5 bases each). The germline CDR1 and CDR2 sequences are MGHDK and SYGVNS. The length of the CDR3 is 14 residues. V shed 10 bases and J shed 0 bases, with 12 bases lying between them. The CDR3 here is CATGTQTNTGELFF. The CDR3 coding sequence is TGTGCCACCGGGACGCAAACGAACACCGGGGAGCTGTTTTTT. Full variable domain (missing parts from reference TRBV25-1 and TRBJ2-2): EADIYQTPRYLVIGTGKKITLECSQTMGHDKMYWYQQDPGMELHLIHYSYGVNSTEKGDLSSESTVSRIRTEHFPLTLESARPSHTSQYLCATGTQTNTGELFFGEGSRLTVL.

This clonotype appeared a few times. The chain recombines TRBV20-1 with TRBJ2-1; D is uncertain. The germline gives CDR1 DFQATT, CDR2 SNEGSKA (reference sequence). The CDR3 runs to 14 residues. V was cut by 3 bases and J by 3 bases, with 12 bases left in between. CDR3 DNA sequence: TGCAGTGCTAGTAAGGACGCTGACTACAATGAGCAGTTCTTC. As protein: CSASKDADYNEQFF.

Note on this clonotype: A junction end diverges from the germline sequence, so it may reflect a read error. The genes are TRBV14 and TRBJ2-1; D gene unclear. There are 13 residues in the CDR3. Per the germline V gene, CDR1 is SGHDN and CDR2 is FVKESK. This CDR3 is CTSSQELGYEQFF. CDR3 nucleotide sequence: TGTACCAGCAGCCAAGAGTTGGGGTATGAGCAGTTCTTC.

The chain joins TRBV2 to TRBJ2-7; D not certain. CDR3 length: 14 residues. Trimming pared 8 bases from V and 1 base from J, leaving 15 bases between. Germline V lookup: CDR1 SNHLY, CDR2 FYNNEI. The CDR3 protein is CASAIRRNSYEQYF. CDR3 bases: TGTGCCAGCGCTATAAGGCGGAATTCCTACGAGCAGTACTTC. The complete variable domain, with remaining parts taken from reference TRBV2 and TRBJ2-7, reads EPEVTQTPSHQVTQMGQEVILRCVPISNHLYFYWYRQILGQKVEFLVSFYNNEISEKSEIFDDQFSVERPDGSNFTLKIRSTKLEDSAMYFCASAIRRNSYEQYFGPGTRLTVT.

The CDR3 loop reads CASSLVENEQFF. The CDR3 DNA is TGTGCCAGCAGTTTAGTTGAGAATGAGCAGTTCTTC. The chain couples TRBV28 to TRBJ2-1; no clear D gene. CDR3 length: 12 amino acids. The V and J ends lost 2 bases and 7 bases respectively, with 6 bases between them. The germline V gene has CDR1 MDHEN and CDR2 SYDVKM.

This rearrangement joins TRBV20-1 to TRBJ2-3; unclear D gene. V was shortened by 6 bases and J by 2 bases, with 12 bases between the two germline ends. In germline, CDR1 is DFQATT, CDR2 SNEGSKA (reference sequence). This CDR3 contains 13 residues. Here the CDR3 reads CSASRFATDTQYF. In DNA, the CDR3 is TGCAGTGCGAGCCGTTTTGCCACAGATACGCAGTATTTT.

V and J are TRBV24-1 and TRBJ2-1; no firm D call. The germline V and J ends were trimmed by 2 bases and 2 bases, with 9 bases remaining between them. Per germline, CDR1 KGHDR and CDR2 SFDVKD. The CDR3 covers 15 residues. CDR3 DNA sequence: TGTGCCACCAGTGATTATGCAGCGCCCTACAATGAGCAGTTCTTC. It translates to CATSDYAAPYNEQFF.

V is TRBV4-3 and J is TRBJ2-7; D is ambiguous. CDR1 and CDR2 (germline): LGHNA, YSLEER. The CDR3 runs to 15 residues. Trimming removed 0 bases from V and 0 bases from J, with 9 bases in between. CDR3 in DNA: TGCGCCAGCAGCCAAGATCCGGCCAGCTCCTACGAGCAGTACTTC. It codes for CASSQDPASSYEQYF.

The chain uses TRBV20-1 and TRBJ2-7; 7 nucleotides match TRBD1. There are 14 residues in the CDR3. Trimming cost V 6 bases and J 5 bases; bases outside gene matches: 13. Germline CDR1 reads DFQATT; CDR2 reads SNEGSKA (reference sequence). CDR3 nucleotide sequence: TGCAGTGCAACTTCTGGCCCCAGGGGGAACGAGCAGTACTTC. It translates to CSATSGPRGNEQYF.

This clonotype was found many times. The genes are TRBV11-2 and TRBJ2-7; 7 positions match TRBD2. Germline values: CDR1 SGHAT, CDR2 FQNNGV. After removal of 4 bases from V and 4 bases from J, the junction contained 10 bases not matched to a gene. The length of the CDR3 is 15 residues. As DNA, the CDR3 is TGTGCCAGCAGCTCTCTAAGCGGGAAAAGGTACGAGCAGTACTTC. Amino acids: CASSSLSGKRYEQYF.

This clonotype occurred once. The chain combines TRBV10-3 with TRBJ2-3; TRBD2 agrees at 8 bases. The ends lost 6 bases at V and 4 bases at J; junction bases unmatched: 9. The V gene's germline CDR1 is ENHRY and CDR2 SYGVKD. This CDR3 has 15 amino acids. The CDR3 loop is CAIREAGAAADTQYF. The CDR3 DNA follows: TGTGCCATCAGAGAAGCGGGAGCGGCTGCAGATACGCAGTATTTT.

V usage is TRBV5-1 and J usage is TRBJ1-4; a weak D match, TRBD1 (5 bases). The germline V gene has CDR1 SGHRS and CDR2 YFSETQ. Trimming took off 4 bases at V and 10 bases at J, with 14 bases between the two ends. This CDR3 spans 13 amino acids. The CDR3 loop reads CASSPDTHPKLFF. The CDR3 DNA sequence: TGCGCCAGCAGCCCGGACACCCATCCAAAACTGTTTTTT.

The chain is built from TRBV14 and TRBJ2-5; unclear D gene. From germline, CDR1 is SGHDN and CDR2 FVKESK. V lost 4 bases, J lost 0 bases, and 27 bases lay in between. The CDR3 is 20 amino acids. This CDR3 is CASSRSSVGVVNRDQETQYF. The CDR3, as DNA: TGTGCCAGCAGCCGTTCAAGTGTTGGGGTTGTGAATCGGGACCAAGAGACCCAGTACTTC.

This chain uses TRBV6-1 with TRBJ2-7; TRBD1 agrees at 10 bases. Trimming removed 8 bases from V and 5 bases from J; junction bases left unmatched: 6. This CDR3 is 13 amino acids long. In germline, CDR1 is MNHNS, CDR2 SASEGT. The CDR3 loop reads CASSGTGVHEQYF. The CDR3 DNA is TGTGCCAGCTCCGGGACAGGGGTCCACGAGCAGTACTTC.

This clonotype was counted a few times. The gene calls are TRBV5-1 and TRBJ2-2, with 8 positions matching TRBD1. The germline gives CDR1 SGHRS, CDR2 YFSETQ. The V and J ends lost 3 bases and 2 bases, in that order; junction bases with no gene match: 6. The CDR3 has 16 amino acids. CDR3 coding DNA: TGCGCCAGCAGCTCGACAGGGGAGCTTAACACCGGGGAGCTGTTTTTT. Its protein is CASSSTGELNTGELFF.

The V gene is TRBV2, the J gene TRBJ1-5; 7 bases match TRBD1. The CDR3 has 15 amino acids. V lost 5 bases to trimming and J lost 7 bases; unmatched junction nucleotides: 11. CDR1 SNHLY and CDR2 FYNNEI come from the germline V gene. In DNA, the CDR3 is TGTGCCAGCAGTCCGACAGGGACCCTCGAACAGCCCCAGCATTTT. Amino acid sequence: CASSPTGTLEQPQHF.

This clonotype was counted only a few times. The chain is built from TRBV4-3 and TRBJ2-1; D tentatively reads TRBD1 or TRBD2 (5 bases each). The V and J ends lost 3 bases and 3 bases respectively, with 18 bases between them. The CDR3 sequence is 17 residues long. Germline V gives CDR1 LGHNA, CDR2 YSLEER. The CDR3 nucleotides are TGCGCCAGCAGCCAGGGTTCGGGACGAGGTCTCTACAATGAGCAGTTCTTC. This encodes CASSQGSGRGLYNEQFF.

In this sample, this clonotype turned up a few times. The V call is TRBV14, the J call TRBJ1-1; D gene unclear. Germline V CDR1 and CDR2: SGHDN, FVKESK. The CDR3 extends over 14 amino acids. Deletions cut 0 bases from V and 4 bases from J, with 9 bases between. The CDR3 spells CASSQEGWTTEAFF. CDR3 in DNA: TGTGCCAGCAGCCAAGAGGGCTGGACCACTGAAGCTTTCTTT.

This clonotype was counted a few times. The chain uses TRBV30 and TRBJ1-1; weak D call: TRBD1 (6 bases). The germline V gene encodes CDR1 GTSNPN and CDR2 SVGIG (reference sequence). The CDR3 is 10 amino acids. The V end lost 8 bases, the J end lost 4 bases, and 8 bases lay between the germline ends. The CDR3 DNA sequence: TGTGCCGGGGGGGCCACTGAAGCTTTCTTT. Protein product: CAGGATEAFF.

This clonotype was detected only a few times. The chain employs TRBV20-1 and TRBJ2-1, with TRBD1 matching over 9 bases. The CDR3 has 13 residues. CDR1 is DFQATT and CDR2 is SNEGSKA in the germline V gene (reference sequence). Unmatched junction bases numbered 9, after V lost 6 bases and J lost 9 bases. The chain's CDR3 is CSAPRDRVSEQFF. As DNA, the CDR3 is TGCAGTGCCCCACGGGACAGGGTGTCTGAGCAGTTCTTC.